These T cell receptor beta chains were read from a single sample in a study of beta chain features in type 1 diabetes. Here immunoSEQ multiplex PCR was the method, and the copy in TCRdb shows in-frame clones only, minus some. The sample includes hundreds of thousands of clones, about 14% seen only once; the top ten take around 0.04%. Source material: naive CD4+ T cells from blood. The origin of the receptors is a man between 18 and 35 years old with type 1 diabetes. The CDR3 runs from the conserved cysteine through the conserved F or W. D genes are given only for firm matches. Size is omitted from some rows. Given values are once, few, many or a class for expanded clones.

TRBV7-9	-	few	TRBJ1-1	CASSPGRAEAFF	TGTGCCAGCAGCCCGGGACGGGCAGAAGCTTTCTTT
TRBV7-2	TRBD1	few	TRBJ1-1	CASSQPTGGEMNTEAFF	TGTGCCAGCAGCCAACCGACAGGGGGTGAGATGAACACTGAAGCTTTCTTT
TRBV29-1	-	few	TRBJ2-5	CSVLERGETQYF	TGCAGCGTTCTCGAGAGGGGAGAGACCCAGTACTTC
TRBV2	-	few	TRBJ2-1	CASRSLTGNEQFF	TGTGCCAGCAGGTCTCTGACTGGTAATGAGCAGTTCTTC
TRBV30	-	once	TRBJ1-4	CALAANEKLFF	TGTGCCCTCGCCGCTAATGAAAAACTGTTTTTT
TRBV30	-	-	TRBJ2-3	CALRQRRTDTQYF	TGTGCCCTCCGACAGCGGCGCACAGATACGCAGTATTTT
TRBV4-3	-	-	TRBJ2-3	CASSQGITDTQYF	TGCGCCAGCAGCCAGGGGATCACAGATACGCAGTATTTT
TRBV4-2	-	few	TRBJ2-7	CASSQVAGIISEQYF	TGTGCCAGCAGCCAAGTAGCCGGGATTATAAGCGAGCAGTACTTC
TRBV11-2	-	-	TRBJ2-1	CASSLDLRDSEFF	TGTGCCAGCAGCTTAGATCTGCGCGATTCCGAGTTCTTC
TRBV9	-	-	TRBJ1-1	CASSAGVTEAFF	TGTGCCAGCAGCGCAGGGGTCACTGAAGCTTTCTTT
TRBV29-1	-	few	TRBJ1-4	CSVRTVTTNEKLFF	TGCAGCGTTCGGACAGTTACAACTAATGAAAAACTGTTTTTT
TRBV6-4	-	-	TRBJ2-3	CASSAERTNTDTQYF	TGTGCCAGCAGTGCGGAGCGGACGAACACAGATACGCAGTATTTT
TRBV15	TRBD2	-	TRBJ2-7	CATSREREYYEQYF	TGTGCCACCAGCAGGGAGCGGGAATACTACGAGCAGTACTTC
TRBV9	TRBD2	-	TRBJ2-5	CASSATSGRAVETQYF	TGTGCCAGCAGCGCGACTAGCGGGAGGGCGGTAGAGACCCAGTACTTC
TRBV5-4	TRBD2	-	TRBJ2-1	CASSASGTYNEQFF	TGTGCCAGCAGCGCGAGCGGGACCTACAATGAGCAGTTCTTC
TRBV7-9	-	-	TRBJ1-1	CASSLLRGSTEAFF	TGTGCCAGCAGCTTACTCAGGGGCAGCACTGAAGCTTTCTTT
TRBV18	-	-	TRBJ2-4	CASSPRGIQYF	TGTGCCAGCTCACCCCGGGGGATTCAGTACTTC
TRBV29-1	-	-	TRBJ1-1	CSVEDQQGGWMNTEAFF	TGCAGCGTTGAAGACCAACAGGGCGGATGGATGAACACTGAAGCTTTCTTT
TRBV10-3	-	-	TRBJ2-7	CAITQTKGDEQYF	TGTGCCATCACTCAGACTAAGGGTGACGAGCAGTACTTC
TRBV5-4	-	few	TRBJ2-5	CASSLVGVSEETQYF	TGTGCCAGCAGCTTGGTTGGTGTTTCTGAAGAGACCCAGTACTTC
TRBV5-1	-	-	TRBJ2-7	CASSLTPGYEQYF	TGCGCCAGCAGCTTGACCCCCGGCTACGAGCAGTACTTC
TRBV9	-	few	TRBJ2-3	CASSPFGGSTDTQYF	TGTGCCAGCAGCCCTTTCGGGGGTTCGACAGATACGCAGTATTTT
TRBV6-1	TRBD1	-	TRBJ2-1	CASSPGQRKYNEQFF	TGTGCCAGCAGCCCGGGACAGCGTAAATACAATGAGCAGTTCTTC
TRBV5-1	-	-	TRBJ2-5	CASSLGTLGSQETQYF	TGCGCCAGCAGCTTGGGAACCCTCGGGAGCCAAGAGACCCAGTACTTC
TRBV5-4	TRBD1	-	TRBJ2-2	CASSKTGDGELFF	TGTGCCAGCAGCAAGACAGGGGACGGGGAGCTGTTTTTT
TRBV27	TRBD2	few	TRBJ2-1	CASIDSGGAGFNEQFF	TGTGCCAGCATAGATAGCGGGGGGGCCGGTTTCAATGAGCAGTTCTTC
TRBV5-1	TRBD1	-	TRBJ2-1	CASSLASTGNEQFF	TGCGCCAGCAGCTTGGCCTCGACAGGGAATGAGCAGTTCTTC
TRBV5-4	TRBD1	-	TRBJ2-3	CASSLGGTGANTDTQYF	TGTGCCAGCAGCTTGGGGGGGACAGGGGCCAACACAGATACGCAGTATTTT
TRBV4-3	-	few	TRBJ1-6	CASSQDHEAAGHSPLHF	TGCGCCAGCAGCCAAGATCACGAGGCCGCTGGGCATTCACCCCTCCACTTT
TRBV5-1	-	-	TRBJ2-1	CASSLEEGAFYEQFF	TGCGCCAGCAGCTTGGAGGAGGGCGCGTTCTATGAGCAGTTCTTC
TRBV7-9	TRBD2	-	TRBJ2-1	CASSLFSGRATEQFF	TGTGCCAGCAGCCTATTCAGCGGGAGGGCCACTGAGCAGTTCTTC
TRBV5-1	TRBD1	few	TRBJ2-1	CASSPGTGDNYNEQFF	TGCGCCAGCAGCCCGGGGACAGGTGACAACTACAATGAGCAGTTCTTC
TRBV30	-	-	TRBJ1-2	CAWSVLGRGGYTF	TGTGCCTGGAGTGTTCTGGGGAGGGGTGGCTACACCTTC
TRBV29-1	-	-	TRBJ2-3	CSVEKEYRTDTQYF	TGCAGCGTTGAAAAGGAGTACCGCACAGATACGCAGTATTTT
TRBV10-3	-	-	TRBJ2-3	CAISELGQYSSTDTQYF	TGTGCCATCAGTGAGTTAGGTCAGTACTCTAGCACAGATACGCAGTATTTT
TRBV6-6	TRBD2	-	TRBJ2-5	CASSPSGLETQYF	TGTGCCAGCAGTCCTAGCGGCCTAGAGACCCAGTACTTC
TRBV29-1	TRBD1	few	TRBJ1-2	CSVEMVRGSGYGYTF	TGCAGCGTTGAAATGGTCAGGGGGTCGGGCTATGGCTACACCTTC
TRBV18	TRBD1	-	TRBJ2-2	CASSSRDSVPTGELFF	TGTGCCAGCTCTTCCCGGGACAGTGTTCCGACCGGGGAGCTGTTTTTT
TRBV2	TRBD1	few	TRBJ2-7	CASSEGQPTLYEQYF	TGTGCCAGCAGTGAGGGACAGCCGACCCTCTACGAGCAGTACTTC
TRBV10-3	-	few	TRBJ2-5	CAISQGLGQETQYF	TGTGCCATCAGTCAGGGGTTGGGGCAAGAGACCCAGTACTTC
TRBV30	-	-	TRBJ2-1	CAWSVGSYNEQFF	TGTGCCTGGAGTGTCGGCTCCTACAATGAGCAGTTCTTC
TRBV11-2	TRBD2	-	TRBJ2-7	CASSSTSGRNEQYF	TGTGCCAGCAGCTCGACTAGCGGGAGGAACGAGCAGTACTTC